These 3 T cell receptor beta chains share one sample of origin, sequenced in a study of blood T cells in healthy people across ages. PCR was performed a second time for about 7 to 11 cycles using a sample-barcoded 5' primer and a J-beta primer mix. MiXCR, run by TCRdb on the 5' RACE reads, gives a single entry per CDR3 protein. In the table there are around 800,000 distinct CDR3 sequences, roughly 26% of which are singletons. The same sample was also studied in work on T cells of mothers and their children.

What was sequenced was blood. The receptors stem from a boy aged 5-17 years in good health.

Worth noting for this clonotype: Lacking the conserved final phenylalanine or tryptophan, this CDR3 likely reflects a read error. This chain links TRBV7-4 with TRBJ2-1; D remains ambiguous. V lost 10 bases to trimming and J lost 12 bases, with 13 bases between them. Per germline, CDR1 SGHVT and CDR2 SQSDAQ. This CDR3 comprises 10 residues. The CDR3 protein is CATHSAAQFL. The CDR3 DNA is TGTGCCACTCATTCGGCGGCGCAGTTCCTC.

J is TRBJ2-7 and V is TRBV5-4; possible D gene TRBD2, 5 bases. The CDR3 contains 15 residues. CDR1 and CDR2 (germline): SGHNT, YYREEE (reference sequence). V was shortened by 6 bases and J by 2 bases, with 18 bases between the two germline ends. The CDR3 region is CASKDGPGGPYEQYF. CDR3 DNA sequence: TGTGCCAGCAAGGACGGACCCGGCGGGCCCTACGAGCAGTACTTC.

This clonotype has just a few counts. V is TRBV6-5 and J is TRBJ1-5; D possibly corresponds to TRBD1 (6 bases). The V and J ends lost 6 bases and 2 bases respectively, with 14 bases between them. The CDR3 runs to 15 residues. The V gene's germline CDR1 is MNHEY and CDR2 SVGAGI. CDR3 protein: CASSPQGYGNQPQHF. The CDR3 DNA reads TGTGCCAGCAGCCCCCAGGGGTACGGCAATCAGCCCCAGCATTTT.